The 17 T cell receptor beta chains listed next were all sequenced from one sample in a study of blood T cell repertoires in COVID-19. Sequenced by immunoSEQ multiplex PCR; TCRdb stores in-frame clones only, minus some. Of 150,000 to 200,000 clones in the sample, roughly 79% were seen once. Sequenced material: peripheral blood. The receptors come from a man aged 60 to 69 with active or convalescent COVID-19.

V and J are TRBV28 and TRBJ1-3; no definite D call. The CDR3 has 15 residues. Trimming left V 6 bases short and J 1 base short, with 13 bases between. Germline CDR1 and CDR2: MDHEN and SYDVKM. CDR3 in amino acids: CASSLPSGSGNTIYF. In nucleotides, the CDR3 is TGTGCCAGCAGCCTTCCGTCGGGGTCTGGAAACACCATATATTTT.

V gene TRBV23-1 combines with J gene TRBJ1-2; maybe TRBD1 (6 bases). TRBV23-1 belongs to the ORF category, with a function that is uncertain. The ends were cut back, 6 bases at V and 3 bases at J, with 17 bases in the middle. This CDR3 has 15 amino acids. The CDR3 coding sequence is TGCGCCAGCAGGCCAGGAACGGGACACCACTATGGCTACACCTTC. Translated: CASRPGTGHHYGYTF.

CDR3 DNA: TGTGCCAGCAGCTTTGATAGCGGGAAGGATGAGCAGTTCTTC. It yields the protein CASSFDSGKDEQFF. This sequence joins TRBV11-3 and TRBJ2-1, with TRBD2 identical over 8 bases. CDR1 is SGHNT and CDR2 is YENEEA in the germline V gene. This CDR3 is 14 amino acids long. The trim removed 3 bases at V and 8 bases at J, leaving 6 bases unmatched.

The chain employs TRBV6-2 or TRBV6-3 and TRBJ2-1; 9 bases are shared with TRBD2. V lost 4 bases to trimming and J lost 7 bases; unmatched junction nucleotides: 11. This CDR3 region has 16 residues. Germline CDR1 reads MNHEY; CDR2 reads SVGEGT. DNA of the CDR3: TGTGCCAGCAGTTTTGATCCGGGACTAGCATCAAATGAGCAGTTCTTC. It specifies CASSFDPGLASNEQFF.

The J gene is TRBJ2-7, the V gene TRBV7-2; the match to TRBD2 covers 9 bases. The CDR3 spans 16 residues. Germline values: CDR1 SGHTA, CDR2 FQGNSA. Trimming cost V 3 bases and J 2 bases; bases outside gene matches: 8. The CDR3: CASSFGSAGGTYEQYF. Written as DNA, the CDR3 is TGTGCCAGCAGCTTTGGGTCGGCGGGAGGGACCTACGAGCAGTACTTC.

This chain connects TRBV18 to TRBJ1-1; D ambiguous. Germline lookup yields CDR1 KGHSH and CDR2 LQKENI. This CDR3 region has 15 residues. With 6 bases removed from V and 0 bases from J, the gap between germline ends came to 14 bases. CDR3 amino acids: CASSSSMEMNTEAFF. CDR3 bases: TGTGCCAGCTCCTCATCGATGGAGATGAACACTGAAGCTTTCTTT.

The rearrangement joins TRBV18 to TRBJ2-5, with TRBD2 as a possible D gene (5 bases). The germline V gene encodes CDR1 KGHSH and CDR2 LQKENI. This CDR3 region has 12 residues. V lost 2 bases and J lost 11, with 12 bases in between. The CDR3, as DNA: TGTGCCAGCTCACCAATCCGGGATACTCAGTACTTC. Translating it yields CASSPIRDTQYF.

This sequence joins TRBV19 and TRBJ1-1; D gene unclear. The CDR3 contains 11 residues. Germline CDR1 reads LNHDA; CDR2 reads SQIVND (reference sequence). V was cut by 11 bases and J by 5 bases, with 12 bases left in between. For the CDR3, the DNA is TGTGCCGTCCGATCTAGTACTGAAGCTTTCTTT. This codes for CAVRSSTEAFF.

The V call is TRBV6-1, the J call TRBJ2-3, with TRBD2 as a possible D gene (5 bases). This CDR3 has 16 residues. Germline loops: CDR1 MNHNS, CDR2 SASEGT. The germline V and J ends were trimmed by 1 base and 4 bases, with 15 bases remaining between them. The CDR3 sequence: CASSEVFGPGADTQYF. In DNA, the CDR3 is TGTGCCAGCAGTGAAGTCTTTGGTCCCGGGGCAGATACGCAGTATTTT.

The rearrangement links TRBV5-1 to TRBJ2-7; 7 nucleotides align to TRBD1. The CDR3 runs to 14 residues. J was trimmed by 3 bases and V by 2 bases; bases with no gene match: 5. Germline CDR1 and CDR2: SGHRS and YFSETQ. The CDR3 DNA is TGCGCCAGCAGCTTCCAGGGACAGAACTACGAGCAGTACTTC. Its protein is CASSFQGQNYEQYF.

The CDR3 loop is CASSAGNEKLFF. CDR3 bases: TGTGCCAGCAGCGCGGGAAATGAAAAACTGTTTTTT. This chain joins TRBV9 and TRBJ1-4, with D uncertain. With 3 bases removed from V and 5 bases from J, the gap between germline ends came to 5 bases. Germline lookup yields CDR1 SGDLS and CDR2 YYNGEE. CDR3 length equals 12 residues.

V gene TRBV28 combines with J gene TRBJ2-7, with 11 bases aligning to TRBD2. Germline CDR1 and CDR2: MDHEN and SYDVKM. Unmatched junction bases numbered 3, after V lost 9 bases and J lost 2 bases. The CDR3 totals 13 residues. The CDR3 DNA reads TGTGCCAGTCAGACTAGCGGGACCTACGAGCAGTACTTC. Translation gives CASQTSGTYEQYF.

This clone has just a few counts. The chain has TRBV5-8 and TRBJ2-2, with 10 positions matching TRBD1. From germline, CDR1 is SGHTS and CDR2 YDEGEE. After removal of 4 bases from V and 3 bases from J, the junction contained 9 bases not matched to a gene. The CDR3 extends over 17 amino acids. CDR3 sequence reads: CASSGGDRGQYTGELFF. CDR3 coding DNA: TGTGCCAGCAGCGGGGGCGACAGGGGGCAGTACACCGGGGAGCTGTTTTTT.

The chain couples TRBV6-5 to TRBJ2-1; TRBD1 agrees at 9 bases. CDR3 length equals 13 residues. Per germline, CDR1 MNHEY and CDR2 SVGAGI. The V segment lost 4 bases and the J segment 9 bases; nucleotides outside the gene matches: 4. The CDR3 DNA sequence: TGTGCCAGCAGTTTGGACAGGGGTGGTGAGCAGTTCTTC. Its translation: CASSLDRGGEQFF.

CDR3 in DNA: TGTGCCATCAGTTCCGGACAGGGTAAGCATCAGCCCCAGCATTTT. Residues: CAISSGQGKHQPQHF. J is TRBJ1-5 and V is TRBV10-3; TRBD1 agrees at 8 bases. The CDR3 length is 15 residues. Germline V lookup: CDR1 ENHRY, CDR2 SYGVKD. V lost 5 bases to trimming and J lost 5 bases; unmatched junction nucleotides: 8.

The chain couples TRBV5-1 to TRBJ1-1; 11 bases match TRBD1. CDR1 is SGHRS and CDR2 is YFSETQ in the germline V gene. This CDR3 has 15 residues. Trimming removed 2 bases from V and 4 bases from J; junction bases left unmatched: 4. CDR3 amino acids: CASSFGQGASTEAFF. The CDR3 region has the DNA TGCGCCAGCAGCTTTGGACAGGGGGCTAGCACTGAAGCTTTCTTT.

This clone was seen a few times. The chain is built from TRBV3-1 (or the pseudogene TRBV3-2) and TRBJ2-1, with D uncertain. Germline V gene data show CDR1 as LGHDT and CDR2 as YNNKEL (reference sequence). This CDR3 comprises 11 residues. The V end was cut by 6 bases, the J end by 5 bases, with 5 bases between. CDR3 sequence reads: CASSHHNEQFF. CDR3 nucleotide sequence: TGTGCCAGCAGTCATCACAATGAGCAGTTCTTC.